Listed below are T cell receptor beta chains from one sample, sequenced in a study of blood T cell repertoires in COVID-19. Some clones are missing from TCRdb's copy, which holds only in-frame ones; the method was immunoSEQ multiplex PCR. The sample carries 150,000 to 200,000 clones, 80% to 95% recorded once. Sequenced material: peripheral blood. All receptors come from a man over 45 with acute or convalescent COVID-19. The CDR3 runs from the conserved cysteine through the conserved F or W. The D gene is left open where the match is weak. A row's size may be missing; if present it is once, few, many or a size class.

size	length	D	V	J	CDR3	DNA
few	16	-	TRBV2	TRBJ1-6	CASTIYGRGANSPLHF	TGTGCCAGCACCATCTACGGGCGGGGTGCCAATTCACCCCTCCACTTT
-	14	TRBD2	TRBV29-1	TRBJ2-3	CSLIAGPSTDTQYF	TGCAGCCTAATAGCGGGACCCAGCACAGATACGCAGTATTTT
-	15	-	TRBV6-5	TRBJ1-2	CASGYSSGVDYGYTF	TGTGCCAGCGGCTACTCTTCGGGGGTGGACTATGGCTACACCTTC
few	13	TRBD1	TRBV19	TRBJ1-2	CASSTQGAQGYTF	TGTGCCAGTAGTACCCAGGGGGCGCAAGGCTACACCTTC
-	16	-	TRBV1	TRBJ1-1	CTSSSRRDRANTEAFF	TGCACCAGCAGCTCTCGCCGGGACAGAGCGAACACTGAAGCTTTCTTT
few	16	-	TRBV6-5	TRBJ1-2	CASSYSAAGITYGYTF	TGTGCCAGCAGTTACTCTGCGGCAGGGATAACCTATGGCTACACCTTC
-	12	-	TRBV7-9	TRBJ2-1	CASSPDFFIQFF	TGTGCCAGCAGCCCCGACTTTTTTATTCAGTTCTTC
-	14	-	TRBV27	TRBJ2-7	CASSNGHNTYEQYF	TGTGCCAGCAGCAATGGGCACAACACCTACGAGCAGTACTTC
-	15	-	TRBV2	TRBJ1-2	CASSAEGGRISGYTF	TGTGCCAGCAGTGCAGAGGGGGGGCGCATCTCGGGCTACACCTTC
-	10	-	TRBV19	TRBJ2-2	CARRSGELFF	TGTGCCAGGAGGAGCGGGGAGCTGTTTTTT
-	20	TRBD1	TRBV28	TRBJ1-1	CASPSLQGKPSLPMNTEAFF	TGTGCCAGCCCTTCCTTACAGGGGAAACCAAGTCTTCCCATGAACACTGAAGCTTTCTTT
-	16	TRBD1	TRBV4-1	TRBJ2-5	CASSQGNPQGRETQYF	TGCGCCAGCAGCCAAGGAAATCCACAGGGGAGAGAGACCCAGTACTTC
-	14	-	TRBV11-3	TRBJ2-2	CASSLEGATGELFF	TGTGCCAGCAGCTTAGAGGGGGCCACCGGGGAGCTGTTTTTT
-	15	TRBD2	TRBV6-4	TRBJ2-3	CASSEVSGSPDTQYF	TGTGCCAGCAGTGAAGTTAGCGGGAGCCCAGATACGCAGTATTTT
-	16	TRBD2	TRBV19	TRBJ2-3	CASSAWTSGMADTQYF	TGTGCCAGTAGTGCCTGGACTAGCGGGATGGCAGATACGCAGTATTTT
-	14	TRBD1	TRBV7-9	TRBJ2-2	CASSMDRATGELFF	TGTGCCAGCAGCATGGACAGGGCCACCGGGGAGCTGTTTTTT
-	13	-	TRBV9	TRBJ2-2	CASSVGGAGELFF	TGTGCCAGCAGCGTAGGAGGCGCCGGGGAGCTGTTTTTT
-	14	TRBD1	TRBV27	TRBJ1-5	CASSHRGRNQPQHF	TGTGCCAGCAGCCACAGGGGGCGGAATCAGCCCCAGCATTTT
-	18	-	TRBV7-9	TRBJ1-5	CASSLASGGLWQNQPQHF	TGTGCCAGCAGCTTAGCGTCGGGAGGGTTATGGCAGAATCAGCCCCAGCATTTT
-	15	-	TRBV3-1/TRBV3-2	TRBJ2-1	CASSQDQGVFNEQFF	TGTGCCAGCAGCCAAGACCAGGGTGTCTTTAATGAGCAGTTCTTC
-	15	TRBD1	TRBV7-2	TRBJ1-2	CASSGRTGGLGGYTF	TGTGCCAGCAGCGGAAGGACAGGGGGCTTGGGTGGCTACACCTTC
-	15	-	TRBV5-1	TRBJ2-3	CASSLAIVAADTQYF	TGCGCCAGCAGCTTGGCCATAGTAGCGGCAGATACGCAGTATTTT
few	14	-	TRBV27	TRBJ2-7	CASSLMGQSYEQYF	TGTGCCAGCAGTCTTATGGGGCAGAGCTACGAGCAGTACTTC
-	12	-	TRBV28	TRBJ1-2	CASSFYSYGYTF	TGTGCCAGCAGTTTTTACAGCTATGGCTACACCTTC
-	14	TRBD2	TRBV6-2/TRBV6-3	TRBJ2-3	CASSPRGGTDTQYF	TGTGCCAGCAGTCCCCGGGGGGGCACAGATACGCAGTATTTT
-	19	TRBD1	TRBV4-3	TRBJ1-2	CASSQDSTGLLVDNYGYTF	TGCGCCAGCAGCCAAGATTCGACAGGGCTACTTGTAGATAACTATGGCTACACCTTC
-	17	-	TRBV6-4	TRBJ1-1	CASSEGDRPLGNTEAFF	TGTGCCAGCAGTGAAGGAGACAGGCCCCTTGGGAACACTGAAGCTTTCTTT
-	14	TRBD1	TRBV6-5	TRBJ1-6	CASSPGQGYSPLHF	TGTGCCAGCAGCCCGGGACAGGGGTATTCACCCCTCCACTTT
-	14	TRBD1	TRBV5-1	TRBJ2-3	CASSGTGGADTQYF	TGCGCCAGCAGCGGGACAGGGGGCGCCGATACGCAGTATTTT
-	19	TRBD1	TRBV6-1	TRBJ2-2	CASSELPLSGTGFTGELFF	TGTGCCAGCAGTGAATTGCCCCTGTCCGGGACAGGCTTCACCGGGGAGCTGTTTTTT
-	12	-	TRBV2	TRBJ1-6	CASKQGRSPLHF	TGTGCCAGCAAGCAGGGGCGGTCACCCCTCCACTTT
-	20	-	TRBV2	TRBJ1-5	CASSDGTIIGGDWNNQPQHF	TGTGCCAGCAGCGACGGGACAATCATTGGGGGGGATTGGAACAATCAGCCCCAGCATTTT
-	12	-	TRBV7-3	TRBJ1-1	CASSSQATEAFF	TGTGCCAGCAGCTCCCAAGCCACTGAAGCTTTCTTT
-	19	TRBD1	TRBV28	TRBJ1-2	CASSTPQNPGQGSDYGYTF	TGTGCCAGCAGCACTCCTCAAAATCCGGGACAGGGGTCCGACTATGGCTACACCTTC
-	13	TRBD1	TRBV29-1	TRBJ2-5	CSVDGTAQETQYF	TGCAGCGTTGACGGGACAGCTCAAGAGACCCAGTACTTC
-	17	TRBD1	TRBV7-6	TRBJ2-3	CASSFGLWGQSTDTQYF	TGTGCCAGCAGCTTCGGGCTATGGGGACAGAGCACAGATACGCAGTATTTT
-	14	TRBD1	TRBV6-5	TRBJ1-3	CASSWDSSGNTIYF	TGTGCCAGCAGTTGGGACAGCTCTGGAAACACCATATATTTT
once	12	TRBD1	TRBV10-3	TRBJ1-5	CAAQGANQPQHF	TGTGCCGCACAGGGGGCTAATCAGCCCCAGCATTTT
-	12	-	TRBV2	TRBJ2-5	CASRGSGETQYF	TGTGCCAGTAGGGGGTCGGGGGAGACCCAGTACTTC
-	14	TRBD1	TRBV5-4	TRBJ1-2	CASSPGQGGYGYTF	TGTGCCAGCAGCCCGGGACAGGGTGGCTATGGCTACACCTTC
-	15	TRBD2	TRBV28	TRBJ2-5	CASSTQRTSGETQYF	TGTGCCAGCAGCACCCAACGGACTAGCGGAGAGACCCAGTACTTC
once	13	-	TRBV5-1	TRBJ2-5	CASSLGGEGTQYF	TGCGCCAGCAGCTTGGGTGGCGAGGGGACCCAGTACTTC
-	14	-	TRBV4-1	TRBJ1-5	CASSPSGGDQPQHF	TGCGCCAGCAGCCCCTCTGGAGGGGATCAGCCCCAGCATTTT
-	15	TRBD2	TRBV15	TRBJ2-5	CATSRDPGRRETQYF	TGTGCCACCAGCAGAGACCCCGGGAGGAGAGAGACCCAGTACTTC
-	13	-	TRBV28	TRBJ1-5	CASSLGGAQPQHF	TGTGCCAGCAGTTTAGGGGGGGCTCAGCCCCAGCATTTT
-	14	-	TRBV6-5	TRBJ1-4	CASTRQVQNEKLFF	TGTGCCAGCACCCGACAGGTTCAAAATGAAAAACTGTTTTTT
-	16	TRBD1	TRBV7-2	TRBJ2-5	CASSPRRGQGQETQYF	TGTGCCAGCAGCCCCCGTCGAGGACAGGGACAAGAGACCCAGTACTTC
-	14	-	TRBV11-2	TRBJ2-3	CASSLGWRADTQYF	TGTGCCAGCAGCTTAGGGTGGAGAGCAGATACGCAGTATTTT
-	16	-	TRBV19	TRBJ2-1	CASSIDSRNSYNEQFF	TGTGCCAGTAGTATAGATAGCCGGAACTCCTACAATGAGCAGTTCTTC
-	15	-	TRBV18	TRBJ1-6	CASSPLGHYNSPLHF	TGTGCCAGCTCACCACTGGGACACTATAATTCACCCCTCCACTTT
-	16	TRBD1	TRBV4-3	TRBJ2-2	CASSRGTGHSTGELFF	TGCGCCAGCAGCCGTGGGACAGGGCATAGCACCGGGGAGCTGTTTTTT